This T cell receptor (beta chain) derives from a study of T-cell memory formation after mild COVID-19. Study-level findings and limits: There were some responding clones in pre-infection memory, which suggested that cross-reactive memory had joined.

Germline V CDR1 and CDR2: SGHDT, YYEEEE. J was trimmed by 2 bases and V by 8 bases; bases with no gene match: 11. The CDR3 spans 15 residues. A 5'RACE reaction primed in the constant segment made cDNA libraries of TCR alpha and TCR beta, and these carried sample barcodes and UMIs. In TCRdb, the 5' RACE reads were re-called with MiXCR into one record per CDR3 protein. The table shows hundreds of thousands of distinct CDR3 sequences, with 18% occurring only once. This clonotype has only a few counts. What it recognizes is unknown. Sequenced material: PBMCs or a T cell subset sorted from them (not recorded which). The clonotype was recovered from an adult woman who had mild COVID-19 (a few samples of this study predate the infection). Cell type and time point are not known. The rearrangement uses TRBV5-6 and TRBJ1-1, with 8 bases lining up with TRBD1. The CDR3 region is CASCWTGIINTEAFF. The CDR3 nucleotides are TGTGCCAGTTGCTGGACAGGGATAATAAACACTGAAGCTTTCTTT.